This entry describes one T cell receptor beta chain. The antigen remains undetermined. The CDR3 is 13 amino acids. CDR1 and CDR2 (germline): DFQATT, SNEGSKA (reference sequence). These data originate in a study of post-analysis software for immune sequencing data. General study findings and limits: Five or six TRBV segments, TRBV5-6, TRBV5-1 and TRBV20-1 among them, were found more frequent in patients than controls. Multiple sclerosis patients had significantly lower normalized Chao1 diversity than controls.

TCR beta libraries were prepared from cDNA with unique molecular identifiers. One entry per CDR3 protein results from TCRdb running MiXCR on the PCR reads. This table holds approximately 730,000 distinct CDR3 sequences, just over 45% found once. The gene calls are TRBV20-1 and TRBJ2-4; the D is unclear. With the DNA end fitting TRBJ2-7 better, the J assignment may be wrong. The sequenced material came from blood. This receptor was identified in a girl aged 5-17 years with multiple sclerosis. The CDR3 protein is CSAHQDPSDEQYF. CDR3 nucleotides: TGCAGTGCTCACCAAGACCCGTCGGACGAGCAGTACTTC.